This T cell receptor (beta chain) was captured in a study of blood T cells in healthy people across ages. Germline assignment: CDR1 SNHLY and CDR2 FYNNEI. The CDR3 extends over 15 amino acids. J gave up 4 bases and V 2 bases, and 6 bases lay outside the gene matches. A second about 6 to 12 cycle PCR used barcoded and J-beta primers. TCRdb passed the 5' RACE reads through MiXCR, listing each CDR3 protein once. The sample shows 1.5 million to 1.8 million distinct CDR3 sequences, approximately 39% of them seen only once. Sequencing was carried out using blood. The V and J genes are TRBV2 and TRBJ1-2; 8 bases fit TRBD1. The receptor was isolated from a woman younger than 30 in good health. In DNA form, the CDR3 reads TGTGCCAGCAGTGAAATGGACAGGGTAATCTATGGCTACACCTTC. Its translation is CASSEMDRVIYGYTF.